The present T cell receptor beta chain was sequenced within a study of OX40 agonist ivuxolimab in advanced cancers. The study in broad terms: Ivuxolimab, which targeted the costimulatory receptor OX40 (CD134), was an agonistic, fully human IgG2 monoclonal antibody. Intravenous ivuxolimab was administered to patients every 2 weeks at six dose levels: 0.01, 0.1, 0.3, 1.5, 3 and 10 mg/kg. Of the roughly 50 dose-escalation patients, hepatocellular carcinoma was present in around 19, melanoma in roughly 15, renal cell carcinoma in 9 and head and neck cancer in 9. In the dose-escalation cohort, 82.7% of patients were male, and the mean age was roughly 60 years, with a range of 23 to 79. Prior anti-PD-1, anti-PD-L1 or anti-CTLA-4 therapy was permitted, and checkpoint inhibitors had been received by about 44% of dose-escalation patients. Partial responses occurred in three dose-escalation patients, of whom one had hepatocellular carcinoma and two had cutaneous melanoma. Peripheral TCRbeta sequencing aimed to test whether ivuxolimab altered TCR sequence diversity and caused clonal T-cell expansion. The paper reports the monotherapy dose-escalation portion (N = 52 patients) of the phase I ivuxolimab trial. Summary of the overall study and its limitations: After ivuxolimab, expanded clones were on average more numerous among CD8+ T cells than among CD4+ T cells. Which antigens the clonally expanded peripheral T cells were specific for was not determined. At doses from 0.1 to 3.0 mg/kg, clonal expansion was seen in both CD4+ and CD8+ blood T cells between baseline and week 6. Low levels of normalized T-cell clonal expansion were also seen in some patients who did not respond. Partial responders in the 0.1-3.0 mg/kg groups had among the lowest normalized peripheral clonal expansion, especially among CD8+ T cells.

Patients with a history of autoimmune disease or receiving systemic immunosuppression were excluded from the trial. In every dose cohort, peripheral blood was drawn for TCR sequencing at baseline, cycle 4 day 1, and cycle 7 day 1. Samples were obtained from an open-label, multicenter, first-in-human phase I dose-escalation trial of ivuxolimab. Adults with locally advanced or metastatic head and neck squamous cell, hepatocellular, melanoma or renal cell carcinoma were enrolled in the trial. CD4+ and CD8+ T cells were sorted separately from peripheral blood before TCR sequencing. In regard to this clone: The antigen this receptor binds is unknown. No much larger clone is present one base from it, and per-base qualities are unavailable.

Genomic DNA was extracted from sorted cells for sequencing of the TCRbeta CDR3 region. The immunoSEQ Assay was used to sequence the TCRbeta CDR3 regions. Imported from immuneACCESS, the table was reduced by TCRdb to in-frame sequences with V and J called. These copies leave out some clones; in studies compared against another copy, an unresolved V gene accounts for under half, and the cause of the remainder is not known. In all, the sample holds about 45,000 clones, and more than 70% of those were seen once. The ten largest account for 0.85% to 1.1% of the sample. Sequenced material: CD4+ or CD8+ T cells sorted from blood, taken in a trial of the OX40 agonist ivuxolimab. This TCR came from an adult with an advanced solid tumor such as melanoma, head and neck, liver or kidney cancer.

The CDR3: CASSLDRREQYF. The DNA is as follows: TGTGCCAGCAGCTTAGACCGTCGCGAGCAGTACTTC. Recombination joined TRBV11-2 with TRBJ2-7, with no D gene named confidently. From its cysteine to its phenylalanine, the CDR3 spans 12 amino acids. The CDR3 DNA has 36 bases and is translated from base 1. The germline V gene sets CDR1 to SGHAT and CDR2 to FQNNGV. The junction carries 6 bases between V and J, which are trimmed by 0 bases and 6 bases respectively.